The rows below give T cell receptor beta chains drawn from one sample of a study of blood T cell repertoires in COVID-19. TCRdb keeps only in-frame clones here, not all; method: immunoSEQ multiplex PCR. The table lists 150,000 to 200,000 clones, approximately 85% of them singletons. The sequenced material came from peripheral blood. The origin of the receptors is a man aged 40-55 years who had recovered from COVID-19. The CDR3 runs from the conserved cysteine through the conserved F or W. The order of the fields is J gene, D gene, clone size, V gene, CDR3 protein, CDR3 DNA. D genes are given only for firm matches. For some rows the clone size is stated as once, few or many, or as a class when expanded; others skip it.

j_call: TRBJ2-7
d_call: TRBD2
clone_size: -
v_call: TRBV3-1/TRBV3-2
cdr3_aa: CASSQGWASGNHEQYF
cdr3_nt: TGTGCCAGCAGCCAAGGCTGGGCTAGCGGGAACCACGAGCAGTACTTC

j_call: TRBJ2-1
d_call: -
clone_size: -
v_call: TRBV3-1/TRBV3-2
cdr3_aa: CASSRDGLGYNEQFF
cdr3_nt: TGTGCCAGCAGCCGCGATGGACTGGGTTACAATGAGCAGTTCTTC

j_call: TRBJ2-3
d_call: -
clone_size: -
v_call: TRBV27
cdr3_aa: CASSAGLTTQYF
cdr3_nt: TGTGCCAGCAGTGCCGGACTCACTACGCAGTATTTT

j_call: TRBJ1-2
d_call: -
clone_size: few
v_call: TRBV19
cdr3_aa: CASSPRVNYGYTF
cdr3_nt: TGTGCCAGTAGTCCACGAGTTAACTATGGCTACACCTTC

j_call: TRBJ2-4
d_call: -
clone_size: -
v_call: TRBV24-1
cdr3_aa: CATSRVEAKNIQYF
cdr3_nt: TGTGCCACCTCCAGGGTGGAGGCCAAAAACATTCAGTACTTC

j_call: TRBJ1-1
d_call: -
clone_size: -
v_call: TRBV6-2/TRBV6-3
cdr3_aa: CASSYSPGGTEAFF
cdr3_nt: TGTGCCAGCAGTTACTCACCGGGTGGCACTGAAGCTTTCTTT

j_call: TRBJ2-1
d_call: TRBD2
clone_size: -
v_call: TRBV6-4
cdr3_aa: CASSDGGGAEEQFF
cdr3_nt: TGTGCCAGCAGTGATGGCGGGGGGGCCGAAGAGCAGTTCTTC

j_call: TRBJ2-5
d_call: TRBD2
clone_size: -
v_call: TRBV19
cdr3_aa: CASSSRIAGEETQYF
cdr3_nt: TGTGCCAGTTCGTCGAGGATAGCGGGAGAAGAGACCCAGTACTTC

j_call: TRBJ2-2
d_call: -
clone_size: -
v_call: TRBV5-6
cdr3_aa: CASSLYGGNTGELFF
cdr3_nt: TGTGCCAGCAGCTTGTATGGCGGGAACACCGGGGAGCTGTTTTTT

j_call: TRBJ2-3
d_call: TRBD2
clone_size: -
v_call: TRBV7-2
cdr3_aa: CASSTRLAGTTDTQYF
cdr3_nt: TGTGCCAGCAGCACAAGACTAGCGGGGACCACAGATACGCAGTATTTT

j_call: TRBJ1-6
d_call: -
clone_size: -
v_call: TRBV2
cdr3_aa: CASSGEGTNSPLHF
cdr3_nt: TGTGCCAGCAGTGGGGAGGGGACCAATTCACCCCTCCACTTT

j_call: TRBJ1-5
d_call: -
clone_size: -
v_call: TRBV6-1
cdr3_aa: CASSERIAAANQPQHF
cdr3_nt: TGTGCCAGCAGTGAACGGATAGCGGCGGCGAATCAGCCCCAGCATTTT

j_call: TRBJ2-6
d_call: TRBD1
clone_size: -
v_call: TRBV29-1
cdr3_aa: CSVTGAGANVLTF
cdr3_nt: TGCAGCGTGACAGGGGCTGGGGCCAACGTCCTGACTTTC

j_call: TRBJ2-2
d_call: -
clone_size: -
v_call: TRBV24-1
cdr3_aa: CATHGTGAGELFF
cdr3_nt: TGTGCCACCCATGGGACGGGGGCCGGGGAGCTGTTTTTT

j_call: TRBJ2-7
d_call: TRBD2
clone_size: -
v_call: TRBV4-1
cdr3_aa: CASSQEVRASGRGEQYF
cdr3_nt: TGCGCCAGCAGCCAAGAAGTCCGGGCTAGCGGGAGAGGCGAGCAGTACTTC

j_call: TRBJ2-3
d_call: -
clone_size: -
v_call: TRBV19
cdr3_aa: CASNRRGEGRADTQYF
cdr3_nt: TGTGCCAGTAATCGGCGCGGGGAAGGCCGGGCAGATACGCAGTATTTT

j_call: TRBJ2-7
d_call: TRBD1
clone_size: few
v_call: TRBV19
cdr3_aa: CASSPPGQGVNEQYF
cdr3_nt: TGTGCCAGTAGTCCCCCGGGACAGGGGGTGAACGAGCAGTACTTC

j_call: TRBJ2-7
d_call: TRBD1
clone_size: -
v_call: TRBV27
cdr3_aa: CASSFATGGAYEQYF
cdr3_nt: TGTGCCAGCAGTTTCGCGACAGGGGGAGCCTACGAGCAGTACTTC

j_call: TRBJ2-7
d_call: TRBD1
clone_size: -
v_call: TRBV5-1
cdr3_aa: CASSFDRGEQYF
cdr3_nt: TGCGCCAGCAGCTTTGACAGGGGCGAGCAGTACTTC

j_call: TRBJ2-5
d_call: -
clone_size: once
v_call: TRBV7-2
cdr3_aa: CASRLLQGRETQYF
cdr3_nt: TGTGCCAGCAGACTACTACAGGGGAGGGAGACCCAGTACTTC

j_call: TRBJ2-1
d_call: TRBD2
clone_size: -
v_call: TRBV14
cdr3_aa: CASSQTGLAPTKVKFF
cdr3_nt: TGTGCCAGCAGCCAGACGGGACTAGCGCCCACAAAGGTGAAGTTCTTC

j_call: TRBJ2-7
d_call: -
clone_size: -
v_call: TRBV6-5
cdr3_aa: CASLEGVSGEQYF
cdr3_nt: TGTGCCAGCCTAGAGGGGGTGAGTGGCGAGCAGTACTTC

j_call: TRBJ2-5
d_call: TRBD2
clone_size: once
v_call: TRBV4-3
cdr3_aa: CASSLSGLAQETQYF
cdr3_nt: TGCGCCAGCAGCCTGTCGGGACTAGCCCAAGAGACCCAGTACTTC

j_call: TRBJ2-1
d_call: -
clone_size: -
v_call: TRBV10-3
cdr3_aa: CAIRNAGMDNEQFF
cdr3_nt: TGTGCCATCAGGAATGCCGGGATGGACAATGAGCAGTTCTTC

j_call: TRBJ2-5
d_call: -
clone_size: -
v_call: TRBV7-9
cdr3_aa: CAGGGYQETQYF
cdr3_nt: TGTGCCGGCGGCGGCTACCAAGAGACCCAGTACTTC

j_call: TRBJ1-3
d_call: -
clone_size: once
v_call: TRBV10-3
cdr3_aa: CAISDPVSGNTIYF
cdr3_nt: TGTGCCATCAGTGATCCAGTCTCTGGAAACACCATATATTTT

j_call: TRBJ2-3
d_call: -
clone_size: -
v_call: TRBV9
cdr3_aa: CASSEREADTQYF
cdr3_nt: TGTGCCAGCAGCGAGAGGGAGGCAGATACGCAGTATTTT

j_call: TRBJ2-3
d_call: -
clone_size: -
v_call: TRBV10-3
cdr3_aa: CAISPGGTDTQYF
cdr3_nt: TGTGCCATCAGTCCAGGGGGCACAGATACGCAGTATTTT

j_call: TRBJ2-3
d_call: TRBD2
clone_size: -
v_call: TRBV12-3/TRBV12-4
cdr3_aa: CASRDTSADTQYF
cdr3_nt: TGTGCCAGCAGGGATACTAGCGCAGATACGCAGTATTTT

j_call: TRBJ2-5
d_call: -
clone_size: -
v_call: TRBV28
cdr3_aa: CASSPPTTGFLRETQYF
cdr3_nt: TGTGCCAGCAGCCCACCCACCACAGGGTTTCTGCGAGAGACCCAGTACTTC

j_call: TRBJ1-5
d_call: -
clone_size: -
v_call: TRBV5-6
cdr3_aa: CASSFTGTSTPQHF
cdr3_nt: TGTGCCAGCAGCTTTACCGGGACAAGCACCCCCCAGCATTTT

j_call: TRBJ2-1
d_call: -
clone_size: -
v_call: TRBV20-1
cdr3_aa: CSASYGVKQFF
cdr3_nt: TGCAGTGCTAGTTACGGGGTTAAGCAGTTCTTC

j_call: TRBJ1-1
d_call: TRBD1
clone_size: -
v_call: TRBV4-1
cdr3_aa: CASSHPMGQGWSNTEAFF
cdr3_nt: TGCGCCAGCAGCCACCCAATGGGACAGGGGTGGTCGAACACTGAAGCTTTCTTT

j_call: TRBJ1-5
d_call: -
clone_size: -
v_call: TRBV10-3
cdr3_aa: CAISDWHGGNQPQHF
cdr3_nt: TGTGCCATCAGTGACTGGCACGGGGGGAATCAGCCCCAGCATTTT

j_call: TRBJ1-4
d_call: -
clone_size: -
v_call: TRBV6-5
cdr3_aa: CASRNRAVNEKLFF
cdr3_nt: TGTGCCAGCAGGAACAGGGCAGTTAATGAAAAACTGTTTTTT

j_call: TRBJ2-7
d_call: TRBD2
clone_size: few
v_call: TRBV28
cdr3_aa: CASRALGEGLFYEQYF
cdr3_nt: TGTGCCAGCAGAGCCCTAGGGGAGGGCCTTTTTTACGAGCAGTACTTC

j_call: TRBJ1-2
d_call: -
clone_size: -
v_call: TRBV4-3
cdr3_aa: CASSLTTPTNYGYTF
cdr3_nt: TGCGCCAGCAGCCTTACGACTCCAACAAACTATGGCTACACCTTC

j_call: TRBJ2-3
d_call: TRBD1
clone_size: -
v_call: TRBV5-1
cdr3_aa: CASHGQATSTDTQYF
cdr3_nt: TGCGCCAGCCATGGACAGGCCACTAGCACAGATACGCAGTATTTT

j_call: TRBJ2-7
d_call: TRBD1
clone_size: -
v_call: TRBV15
cdr3_aa: CATSRDRGQDEQYF
cdr3_nt: TGTGCCACCAGCAGGGACAGGGGGCAGGACGAGCAGTACTTC

j_call: TRBJ2-5
d_call: TRBD2
clone_size: -
v_call: TRBV6-2/TRBV6-3
cdr3_aa: CASSLGRAGEGWAQYF
cdr3_nt: TGTGCCAGCAGTCTCGGGAGAGCGGGAGAGGGTTGGGCCCAGTACTTC

j_call: TRBJ1-2
d_call: -
clone_size: -
v_call: TRBV7-2
cdr3_aa: CASSLGGDPQRYYGYTF
cdr3_nt: TGTGCCAGCAGCTTAGGGGGGGACCCTCAAAGATATTATGGCTACACCTTC

j_call: TRBJ2-7
d_call: -
clone_size: -
v_call: TRBV18
cdr3_aa: CASSPPSGVEQYF
cdr3_nt: TGTGCCAGCTCACCACCGTCGGGGGTAGAGCAGTACTTC

j_call: TRBJ1-1
d_call: TRBD1
clone_size: -
v_call: TRBV5-6
cdr3_aa: CASSIMRTGNTEAFF
cdr3_nt: TGTGCCAGCAGCATAATGCGGACAGGGAACACTGAAGCTTTCTTT

j_call: TRBJ2-3
d_call: -
clone_size: -
v_call: TRBV12-5
cdr3_aa: CASGLTLDTQYF
cdr3_nt: TGTGCTAGTGGTTTGACATTGGATACGCAGTATTTT

j_call: TRBJ2-1
d_call: TRBD2
clone_size: -
v_call: TRBV2
cdr3_aa: CASSEAGTSPREQFF
cdr3_nt: TGTGCCAGCAGTGAAGCCGGGACTAGCCCTCGTGAGCAGTTCTTC

j_call: TRBJ1-2
d_call: TRBD1
clone_size: -
v_call: TRBV18
cdr3_aa: CASSVGTVDGYTF
cdr3_nt: TGTGCCAGCTCAGTAGGGACAGTGGATGGCTACACCTTC

j_call: TRBJ2-7
d_call: -
clone_size: few
v_call: TRBV6-1
cdr3_aa: CASSDTYEQYF
cdr3_nt: TGTGCCAGCAGTGACACCTACGAGCAGTACTTC

j_call: TRBJ2-1
d_call: -
clone_size: -
v_call: TRBV7-6
cdr3_aa: CASSLAQGGGNEQFF
cdr3_nt: TGTGCCAGCAGCTTAGCCCAGGGGGGAGGCAATGAGCAGTTCTTC

j_call: TRBJ1-6
d_call: -
clone_size: -
v_call: TRBV28
cdr3_aa: CASRGRTWSPLHF
cdr3_nt: TGTGCCAGCAGGGGCCGAACTTGGTCACCCCTCCACTTT

j_call: TRBJ2-7
d_call: -
clone_size: -
v_call: TRBV7-9
cdr3_aa: CASSLYEAVQYF
cdr3_nt: TGTGCCAGCAGCTTATACGAGGCGGTGCAGTACTTC

j_call: TRBJ1-1
d_call: -
clone_size: -
v_call: TRBV27
cdr3_aa: CASSVQGHTEAFF
cdr3_nt: TGTGCCAGCAGTGTACAGGGTCACACTGAAGCTTTCTTT

j_call: TRBJ2-7
d_call: TRBD1
clone_size: -
v_call: TRBV2
cdr3_aa: CASSTGDYEQYF
cdr3_nt: TGTGCCAGCAGTACAGGGGACTACGAGCAGTACTTC

j_call: TRBJ2-7
d_call: TRBD2
clone_size: -
v_call: TRBV5-1
cdr3_aa: CASSFTGTSGVEQYF
cdr3_nt: TGCGCCAGCAGCTTCACCGGGACTAGCGGGGTAGAGCAGTACTTC

j_call: TRBJ2-1
d_call: TRBD2
clone_size: -
v_call: TRBV2
cdr3_aa: CASSGGGLAGGWEQFF
cdr3_nt: TGTGCCAGCTCTGGGGGTGGACTAGCGGGAGGTTGGGAGCAGTTCTTC

j_call: TRBJ2-1
d_call: TRBD2
clone_size: -
v_call: TRBV3-1/TRBV3-2
cdr3_aa: CACGRDEQFF
cdr3_nt: TGTGCCTGCGGGAGGGATGAGCAGTTCTTC

j_call: TRBJ2-2
d_call: -
clone_size: -
v_call: TRBV11-3
cdr3_aa: CASSLGGTNTGELFF
cdr3_nt: TGTGCCAGCAGCTTGGGCGGGACTAACACCGGGGAGCTGTTTTTT

j_call: TRBJ2-3
d_call: -
clone_size: -
v_call: TRBV5-4
cdr3_aa: CASSPAPGEWTDTQYF
cdr3_nt: TGTGCCAGCAGCCCGGCCCCGGGTGAGTGGACAGATACGCAGTATTTT

j_call: TRBJ2-5
d_call: -
clone_size: -
v_call: TRBV19
cdr3_aa: CASSFSRGPQETQYF
cdr3_nt: TGTGCCAGTAGTTTCTCGCGGGGGCCACAAGAGACCCAGTACTTC

j_call: TRBJ1-1
d_call: -
clone_size: -
v_call: TRBV19
cdr3_aa: CASSIFYKNTEAFF
cdr3_nt: TGTGCCAGTAGTATTTTTTACAAGAACACTGAAGCTTTCTTT